A selection of T cell receptor beta chains follows, all from one sample in a study of tissue T cells after allogeneic stem cell transplantation. Using immunoSEQ multiplex PCR, the repertoire was profiled, and TCRdb retains in-frame clones only, with some absent. The table shows 5,500 to 8,000 clones, with 56% occurring only once. The specimen was duodenum tissue, collected at autopsy. All receptors come from a female donor at least 60 years old with lung cancer. CDR3s include the opening cysteine and the closing phenylalanine or tryptophan. D genes are given only for firm matches. For some rows the clone size is stated as once, few or many, or as a class when expanded; others skip it.

V gene,D gene,clone size,J gene,CDR3 protein,CDR3 DNA
TRBV7-8,TRBD2,few,TRBJ2-7,CASSLAPLPGLAVYEQYF,TGTGCCAGCAGCTTAGCCCCTTTACCGGGACTAGCGGTCTACGAGCAGTACTTC
TRBV19,.,.,TRBJ1-2,CATTQDSYGYTF,TGTGCCACCACGCAGGACAGCTATGGCTACACCTTC
TRBV6-5,.,.,TRBJ2-5,CASRPGYTQETQYF,TGTGCCAGCAGGCCTGGTTACACACAAGAGACCCAGTACTTC
TRBV6-6,.,.,TRBJ2-1,CARRAYNEQFF,TGTGCCCGACGAGCCTACAATGAGCAGTTCTTC
TRBV4-1,.,few,TRBJ1-5,CASSQGLTGYQPQHF,TGCGCCAGCAGCCAAGGGCTAACAGGGTATCAGCCCCAGCATTTT
TRBV7-2,TRBD1,.,TRBJ2-1,CASSLVLAGGGNEQFF,TGTGCCAGCAGCTTAGTTTTGGCAGGGGGTGGAAATGAGCAGTTCTTC
TRBV5-4,.,few,TRBJ2-5,CASSLELETQYF,TGTGCCAGCAGCTTGGAACTGGAGACCCAGTACTTC
TRBV6-1,.,medium-sized,TRBJ2-7,CASSEHPRGSYEQYF,TGTGCCAGCAGTGAGCACCCCCGGGGCTCCTACGAGCAGTACTTC
TRBV19,TRBD2,.,TRBJ2-2,CASRPSGAGGELFF,TGTGCCAGCCGTCCTAGCGGGGCCGGCGGGGAGCTGTTTTTT
TRBV6-2/TRBV6-3,.,.,TRBJ1-2,CASSYWRDIANYGYTF,TGTGCCAGCAGTTATTGGAGAGACATAGCTAACTATGGCTACACCTTC
TRBV3-1/TRBV3-2,TRBD1,.,TRBJ2-3,CASSKGQLVKTDTQYF,TGTGCCAGCAGCAAGGGACAGCTCGTCAAGACAGATACGCAGTATTTT
TRBV2,.,.,TRBJ1-4,CASSDGVLAGEKLFF,TGTGCCAGCAGTGATGGGGTCCTAGCGGGTGAAAAACTGTTTTTT
TRBV11-3,TRBD1,.,TRBJ2-7,CASSRRTGDEQYF,TGTGCCAGCAGCCGTCGGACAGGGGACGAGCAGTACTTC
TRBV7-2,TRBD1,.,TRBJ2-7,CASSLVPGGAGRDYEQYF,TGTGCCAGCAGCTTAGTTCCAGGGGGCGCAGGAAGAGATTACGAGCAGTACTTC
TRBV5-5,.,.,TRBJ1-4,CASNVQGIVSEKLFF,TGTGCCAGCAACGTCCAGGGAATCGTGAGCGAAAAACTGTTTTTT
TRBV7-8,.,medium-sized,TRBJ1-3,CASSLERGISGNTIYF,TGTGCCAGCAGCTTAGAGAGGGGAATCTCTGGAAACACCATATATTTT
TRBV7-8,.,.,TRBJ1-2,CASSREALYGYTF,TGTGCCAGCAGCCGGGAGGCACTCTATGGCTACACCTTC
TRBV30,TRBD2,.,TRBJ2-7,CAWSVSAQTSGIGEQYF,TGTGCCTGGAGTGTGTCGGCGCAGACTAGCGGGATTGGCGAGCAGTACTTC
TRBV4-3,.,.,TRBJ2-7,CASSRGAGYEQYF,TGCGCCAGCAGCCGCGGGGCGGGGTACGAGCAGTACTTC
TRBV7-9,.,once,TRBJ1-6,CASSPLLNSPLHF,TGTGCCAGCAGTCCACTTTTAAATTCACCCCTCCACTTT
TRBV19,.,.,TRBJ2-1,CASTPDGNSYNEQFF,TGTGCCAGTACCCCGGACGGAAACTCCTACAATGAGCAGTTCTTC
TRBV6-2/TRBV6-3,.,.,TRBJ1-2,CASSYSISGYTF,TGTGCCAGCAGTTACTCAATCTCCGGCTACACCTTC
TRBV5-4,.,.,TRBJ1-6,CASSLSGGSGRGSYNSPLHF,TGTGCCAGCAGCCTATCCGGGGGCTCCGGGAGAGGATCCTATAATTCACCCCTCCACTTT
TRBV5-1,TRBD1,few,TRBJ1-3,CASSPGQYTGNTIYF,TGCGCCAGCAGCCCGGGACAGTATACTGGAAACACCATATATTTT
TRBV6-4,.,.,TRBJ2-4,CASRAPWGPLAKNIQYF,TGTGCCAGCAGGGCCCCCTGGGGACCCTTAGCCAAAAACATTCAGTACTTC
TRBV12-3/TRBV12-4,.,.,TRBJ1-2,CASSPPEDYGYTF,TGTGCCAGCAGTCCGCCTGAAGACTATGGCTACACCTTC
TRBV14,.,few,TRBJ1-3,CASSRSSGGNTIYF,TGTGCCAGCAGCCGCAGTAGTGGAGGAAACACCATATATTTT
TRBV27,.,few,TRBJ2-7,CASRTTLRAYEQYF,TGTGCCAGCCGCACCACCCTCCGGGCTTACGAGCAGTACTTC
TRBV7-8,.,.,TRBJ2-3,CASRHTDTQYF,TGTGCCAGCAGACACACAGATACGCAGTATTTT
TRBV3-1/TRBV3-2,.,.,TRBJ2-3,CASSGFCPQDTQYF,TGTGCCAGCAGCGGGTTCTGTCCGCAAGATACGCAGTATTTT
TRBV10-3,TRBD2,.,TRBJ2-1,CAISDPGLAGDNEQFF,TGTGCCATCAGTGACCCCGGACTAGCGGGGGACAATGAGCAGTTCTTC